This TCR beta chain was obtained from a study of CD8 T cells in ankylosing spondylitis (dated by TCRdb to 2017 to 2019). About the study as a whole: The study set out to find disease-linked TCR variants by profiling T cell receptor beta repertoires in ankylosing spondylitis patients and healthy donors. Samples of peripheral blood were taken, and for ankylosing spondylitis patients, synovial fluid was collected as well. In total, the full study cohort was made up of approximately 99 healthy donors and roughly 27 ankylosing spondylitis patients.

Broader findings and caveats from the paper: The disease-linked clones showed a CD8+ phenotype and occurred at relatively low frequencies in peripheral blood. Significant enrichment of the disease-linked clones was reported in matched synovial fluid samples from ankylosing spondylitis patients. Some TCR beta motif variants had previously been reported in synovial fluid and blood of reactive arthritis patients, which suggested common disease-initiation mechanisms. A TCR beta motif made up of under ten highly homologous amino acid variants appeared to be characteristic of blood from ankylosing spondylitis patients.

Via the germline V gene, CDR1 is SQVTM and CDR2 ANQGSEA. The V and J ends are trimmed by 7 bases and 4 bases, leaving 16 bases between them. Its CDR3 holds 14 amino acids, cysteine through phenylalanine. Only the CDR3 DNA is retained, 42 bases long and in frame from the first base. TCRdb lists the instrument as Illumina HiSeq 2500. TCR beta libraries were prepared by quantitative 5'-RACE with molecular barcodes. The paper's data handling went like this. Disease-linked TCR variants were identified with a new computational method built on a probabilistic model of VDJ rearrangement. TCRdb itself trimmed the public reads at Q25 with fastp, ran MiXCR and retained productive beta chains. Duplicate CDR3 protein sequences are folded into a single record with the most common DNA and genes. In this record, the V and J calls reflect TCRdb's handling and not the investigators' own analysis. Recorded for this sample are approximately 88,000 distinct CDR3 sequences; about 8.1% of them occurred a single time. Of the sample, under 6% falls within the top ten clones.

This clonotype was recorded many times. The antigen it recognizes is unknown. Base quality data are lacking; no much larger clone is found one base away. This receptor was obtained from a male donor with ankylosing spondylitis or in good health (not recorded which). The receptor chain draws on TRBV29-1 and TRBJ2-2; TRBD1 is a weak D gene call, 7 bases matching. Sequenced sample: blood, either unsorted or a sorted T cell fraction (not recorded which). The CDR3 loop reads CSAGVGQLTGELFF. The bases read TGCAGCGCGGGGGTGGGACAGCTCACCGGGGAGCTGTTTTTT.